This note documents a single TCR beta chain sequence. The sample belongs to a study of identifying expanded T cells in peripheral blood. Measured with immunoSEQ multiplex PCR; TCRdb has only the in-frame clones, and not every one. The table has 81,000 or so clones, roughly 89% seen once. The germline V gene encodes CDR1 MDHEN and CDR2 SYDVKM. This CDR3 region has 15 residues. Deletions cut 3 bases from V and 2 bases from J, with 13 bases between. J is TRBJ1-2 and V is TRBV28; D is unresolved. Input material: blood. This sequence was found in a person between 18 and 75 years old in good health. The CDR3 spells CASSFQDGINYGYTF. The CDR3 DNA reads TGTGCCAGCAGTTTCCAGGACGGAATAAACTATGGCTACACCTTC.